This entry concerns a single T cell receptor (beta chain). This clonotype came up a few times. This receptor's antigen is unknown. No much larger clonotype is one base removed from it; base qualities were not supplied. Patients with hyperthyroidism were aged 18 to 65 years, had been newly diagnosed, and had a disease duration of less than 2 months. Anyone with other autoimmune diseases, uncontrolled infections, pregnancy or lactation was excluded from the study. Diagnosis relied on clinical symptoms, serum thyroxine, TRAb, thyroid ultrasound and orbital computed tomography. Trizol reagent was used to extract the total RNA, and its quality was then checked on an Agilent 2100 Bioanalyzer. In the germline V gene, CDR1 corresponds to SNHLY and CDR2 to FYNNEI. Reading from cysteine to phenylalanine, the CDR3 counts 15 amino acids. The entry retains the CDR3 DNA only, 45 bases that are in frame from base 1. Trimming removed 4 bases from V and 0 bases from J, leaving 9 bases between the germline ends.

The data derive from a study of Graves' ophthalmopathy and Graves' hyperthyroidism listed by TCRdb under 2018. With respect to the entire study: Hyperthyroidism was considered stable if no progression to ophthalmopathy occurred within 18 months of follow-up. To explore V-J signatures that separate ophthalmopathy from hyperthyroidism, a discovery set of 95 to 100 patients was enrolled, consisting of 40 to 45 with ophthalmopathy and around 60 with stable hyperthyroidism. An independent validation cohort comprised roughly 20 hyperthyroidism patients and around 16 patients who later progressed from hyperthyroidism to ophthalmopathy. In a handful of hyperthyroidism patients, the T-cell repertoire of thyroid tissue was compared with the T-cell repertoire of blood. Following sample collection, hyperthyroidism patients were given methimazole at a starting dose of 30 mg daily, and ophthalmopathy patients were given high-dose intravenous methylprednisolone. The study used TCR beta repertoire signatures to distinguish Graves' ophthalmopathy from Graves' hyperthyroidism and to predict progression to ophthalmopathy. In total, some 140 blood samples were TCR-sequenced: some 43 ophthalmopathy, over 70 hyperthyroidism and about 17 hyperthyroidism-to-ophthalmopathy patients. Study-wide findings and limitations: Ophthalmopathy was separated from stable hyperthyroidism by the 13-signature model with around 88% sensitivity and roughly 82% specificity in cross-validation and with 80%/75% in the test set. Among expanded thyroid clonotypes with frequency above 0.001, most also showed up in blood, which suggests that blood repertoires may reflect the thyroid immune response. Sample size was not statistically predetermined, and group allocation was not concealed from the investigators. In validation, the model predicted ophthalmopathy progression with about 70% sensitivity and around 72% specificity; fewer than 15 predicted patients were CT-confirmed with GO in a median of about 6.1 months.

TCR beta CDR3 regions were amplified from RNA transcripts for repertoire sequencing. The first round of RT-PCR was done with HTBI primers and the Qiagen OneStep RT-PCR kit, and was followed by a second round of multiplex PCR, then size selection and purification. Libraries were sequenced on an Illumina HiSeq2000 using paired-end 100 bp reads. Processing in the source paper ran as follows. SOAPnuke was used to process the reads, removing any read that contained adapters or uncalled bases, had a mean Phred below 15, or lacked an exact match to the constant primer or identifier. High-quality paired reads were merged with COPE v1.2.5. Each unique nucleotide sequence was treated as a clonotype, and MiTCR v1.1 was used to align the clonotypes to the IMGT TRB V, D and J references. The analysis was limited to V-J combinations with a frequency above 0.0001, which together covered roughly 99% of repertoires. For each V-J combination, a TCR clonal expansion and chaos score was defined as the ratio of F50 clonal expansion to chaos observed in the TCRdist matrix. Features were reduced by Welch's t-statistics and random forest to more than 10 V-J combinations, which fed a naive Bayes classifier. Thyroid-blood repertoire similarity was quantified with the Morisita-Horn index. TCRdb reanalyzed the raw reads on its own, using fastp at Q25 for trimming and MiXCR for clone calling, and kept in-frame beta chains. Each CDR3 protein gets just one entry, which takes the most common genes and DNA from the rows behind it. Clone size and V and J calls follow TCRdb, not the original study. The sample table contains around 1.1 million distinct CDR3 sequences; only one count was recorded for less than 45% of them. Of the sample, around 10% falls within the top ten clones.

Recombination joined TRBV2 with TRBJ2-2; the D segment could be TRBD1, given 5 matching bases. Material for sequencing was peripheral blood or thyroid tissue (not recorded which). This TCR was recovered from an adult man with Graves' hyperthyroidism. The CDR3 is CASSGQDTNTGELFF. DNA sequence: TGTGCCAGCAGTGGGCAGGACACGAACACCGGGGAGCTGTTTTTT.